Listed here are 32 T cell receptor beta chains from one sample, sequenced in a study of shared clonotypes between healthy human individuals. TCRdb keeps only in-frame clones here, not all; method: immunoSEQ multiplex PCR. The table records nearly 1 million clones, around 80% of them present only once. The sample taken for sequencing was memory CD4+ T cells sorted from blood. Specified subset: CD45RA-negative fraction. All receptors derive from a man between 18 and 29 years old in good health.

This chain uses TRBV6-5 with TRBJ1-2, with D unresolved. Germline assignment: CDR1 MNHEY and CDR2 SVGAGI. V was cut by 4 bases and J by 4 bases, with 13 bases left in between. The CDR3 runs to 14 residues. CDR3 sequence (DNA): TGTGCCAGCAGTTCCGGCGGAGGGAGCTATGGCTACACCTTC. Translated: CASSSGGGSYGYTF.

This chain connects TRBV10-3 to TRBJ2-7; the D is unclear. Looked up from germline, CDR1 is ENHRY and CDR2 is SYGVKD. The CDR3 totals 14 residues. Trimming pared 3 bases from V and 0 bases from J, leaving 9 bases between. This chain's CDR3 is CAISDAFSSYEQYF. In nucleotides, the CDR3 is TGTGCCATCAGTGACGCTTTTAGCTCCTACGAGCAGTACTTC.

The V call is TRBV6-5, the J call TRBJ2-3; a weak D match, TRBD2 (6 bases). CDR1 and CDR2 (germline): MNHEY, SVGAGI. Trimming left V 5 bases short and J 11 bases short, with 14 bases between. CDR3 length equals 12 residues. This CDR3 is CASSAPGLMQYF. CDR3 nucleotide sequence: TGTGCCAGCAGTGCGCCGGGACTTATGCAGTATTTT.

The chain carries TRBV5-6 and TRBJ1-2; 9 bases line up with TRBD1. The CDR3 contains 14 residues. The germline V gene encodes CDR1 SGHDT and CDR2 YYEEEE. Trimming cost V 4 bases and J 5 bases; bases outside gene matches: 6. CDR3 nucleotides: TGTGCCAGCAGCCCAGGGACAGGGTCTTATGGCTACACCTTC. Its protein is CASSPGTGSYGYTF.

This clone was observed at least ten times. The chain links TRBV4-3 to TRBJ2-1; D is unresolved. The CDR3 runs to 15 residues. V lost 0 bases, J lost 8 bases, and 14 bases lay in between. Germline CDR1 reads LGHNA; CDR2 reads YSLEER. The CDR3 reads CASSQDRRITDEQFF. The CDR3 region has the DNA TGCGCCAGCAGCCAAGACAGGCGTATAACCGATGAGCAGTTCTTC.

V gene TRBV5-1 combines with J gene TRBJ2-1; 8 positions agree with TRBD1. The CDR3 sequence is 13 residues long. Losses at the gene ends were 4 bases for V and 5 bases for J; bases not matched to a gene: 2. Germline V gene sequence: CDR1 SGHRS, CDR2 YFSETQ. The CDR3 nucleotides are TGCGCCAGCAGCATGGGACAGGACAATGAGCAGTTCTTC. Translating it yields CASSMGQDNEQFF. The variable domain in full, with the rest retrieved from reference TRBV5-1 and TRBJ2-1, is KAGVTQTPRYLIKTRGQQVTLSCSPISGHRSVSWYQQTPGQGLQFLFEYFSETQRNKGNFPGRFSGRQFSNSRSEMNVSTLELGDSALYLCASSMGQDNEQFFGPGTRLTVL.

This clone was recorded once. V is TRBV5-1 and J is TRBJ2-2; D may be TRBD1 or TRBD2 (6 bases each). Per the germline V gene, CDR1 is SGHRS and CDR2 is YFSETQ. V was cut by 6 bases and J by 7 bases, with 22 bases left in between. The CDR3 runs 16 residues. The CDR3 DNA sequence: TGCGCCAGCACCGTCATCGGGGGCACCCGGGGCGGGGAGCTGTTTTTT. Residues: CASTVIGGTRGGELFF.

This rearrangement joins TRBV2 to TRBJ2-7; 11 bases agree with TRBD2. The V and J ends lost 7 bases and 3 bases, in that order; junction bases with no gene match: 11. This CDR3 region has 16 residues. Germline-derived CDR1 and CDR2 are SNHLY and FYNNEI. CDR3 in amino acids: CASTRLPGLADYEQYF. The CDR3 nucleotides read TGTGCCAGCACCCGCCTACCGGGACTAGCGGACTACGAGCAGTACTTC.

This chain links TRBV30 with TRBJ1-3; D might be TRBD1 (6 bases). Deletions cut 5 bases from V and 4 bases from J, with 9 bases between. Germline V gene lookup returns CDR1 GTSNPN and CDR2 SVGIG (reference sequence). The CDR3 totals 12 residues. CDR3 residues: CAWDGQGNTIYF. In DNA, the CDR3 is TGTGCCTGGGATGGACAGGGAAACACCATATATTTT.

The chain is built from TRBV28 and TRBJ2-7, with 7 nucleotides matching TRBD1. This CDR3 has 14 residues. The V segment lost 5 bases and the J segment 3 bases; nucleotides outside the gene matches: 7. CDR1 is MDHEN and CDR2 is SYDVKM in the germline V gene. CDR3 sequence: CASSGSTGIYEQYF. The CDR3 bases are TGTGCCAGCAGTGGATCGACAGGGATCTACGAGCAGTACTTC.

The J gene is TRBJ2-3, the V gene TRBV29-1, with 11 bases identical to TRBD1. This CDR3 has 15 amino acids. Germline loops: CDR1 SQVTM, CDR2 ANQGSEA. V shed 7 bases, J shed 0 bases, and the junction held 6 bases outside the gene matches. CDR3 residues: CSGGQGASSTDTQYF. In DNA form, the CDR3 reads TGCAGCGGTGGACAGGGGGCATCTAGCACAGATACGCAGTATTTT.

The CDR3 protein is CASSPGGETGKETQYF. In DNA, the CDR3 is TGTGCCAGCAGCCCGGGGGGGGAGACGGGTAAAGAGACCCAGTACTTC. The chain joins TRBV5-4 to TRBJ2-5, with 8 bases lining up with TRBD2. The CDR3 is made up of 16 amino acids. From germline, CDR1 is SGHNT and CDR2 YYREEE (reference sequence). V shed 4 bases and J 3 bases; nucleotides not matched to a gene: 11.

The chain recombines TRBV7-2 with TRBJ2-5; D not resolved. V gave up 4 bases and J gave up 7 bases, with 13 bases separating them. The germline V gene encodes CDR1 SGHTA and CDR2 FQGNSA. This CDR3 region has 13 residues. CDR3 sequence (DNA): TGTGCCAGCAGCTCCGGACCCGTAGGGACCCAGTACTTC. Its translation is CASSSGPVGTQYF.

As concerns this clone: Other DNA sequences in the same sample also yield this CDR3. The V and J genes are TRBV6-1 and TRBJ1-5; possibly TRBD1 for D (5 bases). Germline loops: CDR1 MNHNS, CDR2 SASEGT. V was clipped by 0 bases and J by 2 bases, with 11 bases between them. The CDR3 sequence is 16 residues long. CDR3 sequence (DNA): TGTGCCAGCAGTGAAGCCGGGGGTTTAGGCAATCAGCCCCAGCATTTT. Translation: CASSEAGGLGNQPQHF.

This clone was observed a handful of times. The rearrangement joins TRBV6-6 to TRBJ1-1; D perhaps matches TRBD1 (5 bases). Trimming removed 4 bases at V and 5 bases at J, with 14 bases between. This CDR3 comprises 14 residues. The germline V gene encodes CDR1 MNHNY and CDR2 SVGAGI (reference sequence). The CDR3, as DNA: TGTGCCAGCAGTTCAATCAGGGTGCCGACTGAAGCTTTCTTT. The encoded protein is CASSSIRVPTEAFF.

This clone was found many times. Other DNA sequences within the sample encode an identical CDR3. The genes are TRBV9 and TRBJ1-1; unclear D gene. The CDR3 has 13 residues. CDR1 and CDR2 from the germline V gene are SGDLS and YYNGEE. The germline V and J ends were trimmed by 0 bases and 1 base, with 4 bases remaining between them. CDR3 loop: CASSVAGNTEAFF. The CDR3 region has the DNA TGTGCCAGCAGCGTAGCCGGGAACACTGAAGCTTTCTTT.

This clone was counted only a few times. The rearrangement links TRBV10-3 to TRBJ1-2; 9 nucleotides agree with TRBD1. The CDR3 consists of 13 residues. CDR1 ENHRY and CDR2 SYGVKD come from the germline V gene. With 2 bases clipped from V and 6 bases from J, the junction kept 1 base outside the gene matches. CDR3 residues: CAISERDRDGYTF. DNA of the CDR3: TGTGCCATCAGTGAGCGGGACAGGGATGGCTACACCTTC.

This chain joins TRBV19 and TRBJ1-2, with D perhaps matching TRBD1 (6 bases). This CDR3 region has 15 residues. Trimming left V 5 bases short and J 5 bases short, with 18 bases between. Germline values: CDR1 LNHDA, CDR2 SQIVND (reference sequence). The CDR3 protein is CASSGGDRSLYGYTF. CDR3 nucleotide sequence: TGTGCCAGTAGTGGGGGCGACAGGAGCCTGTATGGCTACACCTTC.

This clone was seen only a few times. This chain links TRBV6-6 with TRBJ1-3; a weak D match, TRBD1 (5 bases). The CDR3 totals 16 residues. The germline V gene has CDR1 MNHNY and CDR2 SVGAGI (reference sequence). Trimming removed 0 bases from V and 0 bases from J, with 9 bases in between. CDR3 region: CASSYSTDSSGNTIYF. The CDR3 bases are TGTGCCAGCAGTTACTCGACAGACTCCTCTGGAAACACCATATATTTT.

This clone was observed a handful of times. The rearrangement links TRBV13 to TRBJ1-1; perhaps TRBD1 as D (6 bases). Trimming took 0 bases from V and 4 from J, leaving 15 bases between them. Germline CDR1 PRHDT, CDR2 FYEKMQ (reference sequence). The CDR3 extends over 16 amino acids. CDR3 region: CASSLGGAPGGTEAFF. CDR3 nucleotide sequence: TGTGCCAGCAGCTTAGGGGGGGCGCCGGGAGGCACTGAAGCTTTCTTT.

The chain joins TRBV7-3 to TRBJ2-1; possible D gene TRBD2, 6 bases. Germline V gives CDR1 SGHTA, CDR2 FQGTGA. Trimming took 5 bases from V and 3 from J, leaving 11 bases between them. The CDR3 consists of 14 residues. The CDR3 DNA is TGTGCCAGCAGCCTCCGGGACTTCTACAATGAGCAGTTCTTC. Translated: CASSLRDFYNEQFF. Using reference TRBV7-3 and TRBJ2-1 for the parts outside the CDR3, the full variable domain is GAGVSQTPSNKVTEKGKYVELRCDPISGHTALYWYRQSLGQGPEFLIYFQGTGAADDSGLPNDRFFAVRPEGSVSTLKIQRTERGDSAVYLCASSLRDFYNEQFFGPGTRLTVL.

The chain uses TRBV19 and TRBJ1-4, with 7 bases aligning to TRBD1. The CDR3 consists of 15 residues. Germline V gives CDR1 LNHDA, CDR2 SQIVND (reference sequence). The J segment lost 5 bases and the V segment lost 5 bases, leaving 8 bases of the junction unmatched. CDR3 sequence (DNA): TGTGCCAGTAGTCCCCGGACAGGCCCAAATGAAAAACTGTTTTTT. This encodes CASSPRTGPNEKLFF.

The rearrangement links TRBV5-1 to TRBJ1-6, with 9 bases identical to TRBD1. Trimming at V came to 0 bases and at J to 8 bases, leaving 0 bases not matched to a gene. This CDR3 region has 14 residues. Germline CDR1 reads SGHRS; CDR2 reads YFSETQ. DNA for the CDR3: TGCGCCAGCAGCTTGGGGACAGGGGATTCACCCCTCCACTTT. Translation gives CASSLGTGDSPLHF.

V gene TRBV11-2 combines with J gene TRBJ2-1, with 7 positions matching TRBD2. V gave up 8 bases and J gave up 3 bases; unmatched junction bases: 7. CDR3 length: 14 amino acids. CDR1 is SGHAT and CDR2 is FQNNGV in the germline V gene. The CDR3 region is CASGLAVNYNEQFF. Written as DNA, the CDR3 is TGTGCCAGCGGCCTAGCGGTAAACTACAATGAGCAGTTCTTC.

This sequence joins TRBV6-1 and TRBJ2-3; D could derive from TRBD1 or TRBD2 (5 bases each). V was pared by 7 bases and J by 1 base, with 12 bases between. The CDR3 sequence is 14 residues long. Per the germline V gene, CDR1 is MNHNS and CDR2 is SASEGT. CDR3 bases: TGTGCCAGCACCAGGGACGGAGGCACAGATACGCAGTATTTT. Its translation: CASTRDGGTDTQYF.

With regard to this clone: This may come from a read error, since a much larger clone is one base off. Other DNA sequences from this sample encode an identical CDR3 as well. V gene TRBV5-1 combines with J gene TRBJ1-2; D uncertain. Germline loops: CDR1 SGHRS, CDR2 YFSETQ. The CDR3 is made up of 13 amino acids. Trimming stripped 0 bases from V and 2 bases from J, with 5 bases between. Here the CDR3 reads CASSLDGNYGYTF. The DNA for the CDR3 is TGCGCCAGCAGCTTGGACGGAAACTATGGCTACACCTTC.

This clone has only a few counts. The rearrangement joins TRBV5-1 to TRBJ1-2, with D hard to call. Trimming stripped 3 bases from V and 6 bases from J, with 12 bases between. Germline V gene data show CDR1 as SGHRS and CDR2 as YFSETQ. The CDR3 runs to 13 residues. The CDR3 here is CASSYAGADGYTF. The DNA for the CDR3 is TGCGCCAGCAGCTACGCGGGAGCCGATGGCTACACCTTC. Looking up the rest from reference TRBV5-1 and TRBJ1-2 gives the full variable domain: KAGVTQTPRYLIKTRGQQVTLSCSPISGHRSVSWYQQTPGQGLQFLFEYFSETQRNKGNFPGRFSGRQFSNSRSEMNVSTLELGDSALYLCASSYAGADGYTFGSGTRLTVV.

The chain combines TRBV28 with TRBJ2-7; no definite D call. Germline V gives CDR1 MDHEN, CDR2 SYDVKM. CDR3 length: 13 amino acids. Trimming took off 1 base at V and 5 bases at J, with 9 bases between the two ends. CDR3 DNA: TGTGCCAGCAGTTTATTGGGGTGGAACGAGCAGTACTTC. Its translation: CASSLLGWNEQYF.

V gene TRBV28 combines with J gene TRBJ2-3, with D uncertain. With 6 bases removed from V and 0 bases from J, the gap between germline ends came to 10 bases. This CDR3 region has 14 residues. Per the germline V gene, CDR1 is MDHEN and CDR2 is SYDVKM. The CDR3 reads CASSNWPSTDTQYF. The DNA for the CDR3 is TGTGCCAGCAGCAACTGGCCTAGCACAGATACGCAGTATTTT.

To note about this clone: Other DNA sequences in this sample translate to the same CDR3. As DNA, the CDR3 is TGCAGCGTTGCGGGGACAGGGAATGAAAAACTGTTTTTT. This encodes CSVAGTGNEKLFF. The chain has TRBV29-1 and TRBJ1-4, with 9 bases identical to TRBD1. Germline CDR1 SQVTM, CDR2 ANQGSEA. There are 13 residues in the CDR3. Unmatched junction bases numbered 2, after V lost 4 bases and J lost 5 bases.

The chain is built from TRBV10-3 and TRBJ2-1; TRBD2 aligns across 13 bases. The V segment lost 4 bases and the J segment 0 bases; nucleotides outside the gene matches: 0. The CDR3 spans 16 residues. Germline V lookup: CDR1 ENHRY, CDR2 SYGVKD. As DNA, the CDR3 is TGTGCCATCAGTGGACTAGCGGGAGGCTCCTACAATGAGCAGTTCTTC. Amino acids: CAISGLAGGSYNEQFF.

The chain carries TRBV5-6 and TRBJ1-2; D possibly corresponds to TRBD1 (5 bases). Trimming shortened V by 3 bases and J by 2 bases, and 14 bases separated the two germline ends. This CDR3 has 15 residues. Germline V CDR1 and CDR2: SGHDT, YYEEEE. The CDR3 reads CASSSGFLTNYGYTF. CDR3 in DNA: TGTGCCAGCAGCTCAGGGTTCCTCACGAACTATGGCTACACCTTC.